What follows describes a single T cell receptor beta chain. Its specificity is not known. This sample was included in a study of OX40 agonist ivuxolimab in advanced cancers. Study overall: The dose-escalation group included hepatocellular carcinoma, melanoma, renal cell carcinoma and head and neck cancer.

The table came from immunoSEQ multiplex PCR; TCRdb's copy has only in-frame clones and leaves some out. Of over 55,000 clones detected, 81% appear once; the ten largest clones hold 5%. Overall study findings and caveats: The expanded peripheral T cells' antigen specificity was not determined. At doses 0.1 to 3.0 mg/kg, CD4+ and CD8+ clones expanded.

The CDR3 runs to 14 residues. Germline values: CDR1 LGHNA, CDR2 YNFKEQ. V was shortened by 1 base and J by 2 bases, with 8 bases between the two germline ends. This material consisted of CD4+ or CD8+ T cells sorted from blood, taken in a trial of the OX40 agonist ivuxolimab. This TCR derives from an adult with an advanced solid tumor such as melanoma, head and neck, liver or kidney cancer. The V gene is TRBV4-2, the J gene TRBJ1-2, with D possibly being TRBD1 (5 bases). CDR3 protein: CASSQGGGNYGYTF. The CDR3 DNA reads TGTGCCAGCAGCCAAGGGGGGGGGAACTATGGCTACACCTTC.